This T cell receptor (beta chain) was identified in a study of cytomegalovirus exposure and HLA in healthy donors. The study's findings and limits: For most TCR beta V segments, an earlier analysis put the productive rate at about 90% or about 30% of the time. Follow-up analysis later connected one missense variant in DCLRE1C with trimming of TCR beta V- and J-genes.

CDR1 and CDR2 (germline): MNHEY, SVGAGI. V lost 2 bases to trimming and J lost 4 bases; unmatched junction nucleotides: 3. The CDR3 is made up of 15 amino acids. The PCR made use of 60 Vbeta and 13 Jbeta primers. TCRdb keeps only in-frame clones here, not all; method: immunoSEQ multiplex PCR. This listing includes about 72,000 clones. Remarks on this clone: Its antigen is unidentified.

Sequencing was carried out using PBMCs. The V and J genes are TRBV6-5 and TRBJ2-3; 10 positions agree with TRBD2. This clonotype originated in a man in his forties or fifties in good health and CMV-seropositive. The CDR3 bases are TGTGCCAGCAGTTACCAGCGGGGGGGAGCAGATACGCAGTATTTT. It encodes CASSYQRGGADTQYF.